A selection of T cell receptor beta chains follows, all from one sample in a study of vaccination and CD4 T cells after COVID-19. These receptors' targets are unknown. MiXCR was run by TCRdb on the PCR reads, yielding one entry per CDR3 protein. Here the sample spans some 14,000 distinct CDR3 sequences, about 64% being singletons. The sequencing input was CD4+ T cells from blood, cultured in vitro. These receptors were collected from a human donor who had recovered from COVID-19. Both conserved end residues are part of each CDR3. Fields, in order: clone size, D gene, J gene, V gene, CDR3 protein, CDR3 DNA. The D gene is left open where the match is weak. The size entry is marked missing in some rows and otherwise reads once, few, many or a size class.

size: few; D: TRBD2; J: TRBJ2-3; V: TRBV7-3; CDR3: CASSLGLAADTQYF; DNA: TGTGCCAGCAGCTTGGGACTAGCGGCAGATACGCAGTATTTT
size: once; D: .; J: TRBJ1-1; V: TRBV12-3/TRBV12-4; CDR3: CASSPLRNTEAFF; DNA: TGTGCCAGCAGTCCCCTGAGGAACACTGAAGCTTTCTTT
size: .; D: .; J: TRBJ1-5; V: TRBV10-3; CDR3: CAISALAQEQPQHF; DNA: TGTGCCATCAGTGCCTTAGCGCAGGAACAGCCCCAGCATTTT
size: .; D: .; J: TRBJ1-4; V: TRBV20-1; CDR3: CSARHRGEGEKLFF; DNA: TGCAGTGCTAGACATAGGGGGGAGGGTGAAAAACTGTTTTTT
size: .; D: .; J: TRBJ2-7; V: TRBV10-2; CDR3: CASSESGLSYEQYF; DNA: TGCGCCAGCAGTGAGTCAGGGCTGAGCTACGAGCAGTACTTC
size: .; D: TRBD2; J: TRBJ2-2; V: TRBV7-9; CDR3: CARTSGTSLGGGELFF; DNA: TGTGCCAGGACTAGCGGGACCTCCCTTGGAGGCGGGGAGCTGTTTTTT
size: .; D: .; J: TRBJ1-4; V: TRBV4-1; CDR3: CASSPFANEKLFF; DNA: TGCGCCAGCAGCCCCTTTGCTAATGAAAAACTGTTTTTT
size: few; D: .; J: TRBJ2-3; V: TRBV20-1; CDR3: CSARPQDTQYF; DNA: TGCAGTGCTAGACCTCAGGATACGCAGTATTTT
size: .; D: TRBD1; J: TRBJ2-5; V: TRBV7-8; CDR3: CASSPRTGGTQETQYF; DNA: TGTGCCAGCAGCCCCAGGACAGGAGGAACCCAAGAGACCCAGTACTTC
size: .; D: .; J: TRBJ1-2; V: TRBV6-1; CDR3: CASSEQVGRGANYGYTF; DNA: TGTGCCAGCAGTGAGCAGGTTGGGAGGGGAGCTAACTATGGCTACACCTTC
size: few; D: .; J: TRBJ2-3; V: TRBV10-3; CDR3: CAIRGGITDTQYF; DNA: TGTGCCATCAGAGGCGGGATCACAGATACGCAGTATTTT
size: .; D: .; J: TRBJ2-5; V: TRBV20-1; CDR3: CGRWSHLGRETQYF; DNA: TGCGGCCGGTGGTCGCACCTGGGCAGGGAGACCCAGTACTTC
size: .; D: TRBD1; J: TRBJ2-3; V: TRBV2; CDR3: CASSSGTGGPDTQYF; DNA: TGTGCCAGCAGCTCCGGGACAGGGGGACCAGATACGCAGTATTTT
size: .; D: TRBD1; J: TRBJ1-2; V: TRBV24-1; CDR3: CATSDETGDGYGYTF; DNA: TGTGCCACCAGTGACGAGACAGGGGACGGCTATGGCTACACCTTC
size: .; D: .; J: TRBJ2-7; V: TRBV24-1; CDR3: CATSDWGTGDLHEQYF; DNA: TGTGCCACCAGTGACTGGGGGACGGGGGACCTCCACGAGCAGTACTTC
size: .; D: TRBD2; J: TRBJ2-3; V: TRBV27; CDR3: CASSFLGLAGDQDTQYF; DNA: TGTGCCAGCAGTTTCCTCGGACTAGCGGGAGACCAGGATACGCAGTATTTT
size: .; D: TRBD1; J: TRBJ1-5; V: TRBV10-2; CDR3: CASRQGASNQPQHF; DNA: TGCGCCAGCAGACAGGGGGCAAGCAATCAGCCCCAGCATTTT
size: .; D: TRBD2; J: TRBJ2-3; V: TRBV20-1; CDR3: CSAPSSGSTDTQYF; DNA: TGCAGTGCCCCTTCTAGCGGGAGCACAGATACGCAGTATTTT
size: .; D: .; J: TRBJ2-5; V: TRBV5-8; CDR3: CASSPPVGWSETQYF; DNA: TGTGCCAGCAGCCCCCCCGTCGGGTGGTCGGAGACCCAGTACTTC
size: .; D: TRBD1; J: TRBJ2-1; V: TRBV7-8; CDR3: CASRPGQVDNEQFF; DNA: TGTGCCAGCAGACCAGGACAGGTGGACAATGAGCAGTTCTTC
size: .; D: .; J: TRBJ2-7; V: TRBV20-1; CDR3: CSAPPGPGRSGEQYF; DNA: TGCAGTGCCCCTCCGGGACCGGGCAGGTCGGGGGAGCAGTACTTC
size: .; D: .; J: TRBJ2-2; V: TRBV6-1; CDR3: CASTKTPGGSGELFF; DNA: TGTGCCAGCACCAAAACCCCAGGGGGGTCCGGGGAGCTGTTTTTT
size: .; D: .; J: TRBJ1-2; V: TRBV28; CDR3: CASSLWAEGANYGYTF; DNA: TGTGCCAGCAGTTTATGGGCGGAGGGGGCTAACTATGGCTACACCTTC
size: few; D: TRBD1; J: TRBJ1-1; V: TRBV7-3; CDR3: CASSSLGQGAQRIF; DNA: TGTGCCAGCAGCTCCCTTGGACAGGGGGCACAGAGAATCTTT
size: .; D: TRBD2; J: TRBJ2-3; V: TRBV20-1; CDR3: CSAIPSGRGFTDTQYF; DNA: TGCAGTGCTATCCCTAGCGGGAGGGGCTTCACAGATACGCAGTATTTT
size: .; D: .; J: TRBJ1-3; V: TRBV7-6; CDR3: CASGLSGNTIYF; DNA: TGTGCCAGCGGCTTATCTGGAAACACCATATATTTT
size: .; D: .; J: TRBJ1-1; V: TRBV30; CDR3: CACRKGGFEAFF; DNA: TGTGCCTGCCGTAAGGGGGGTTTTGAAGCTTTCTTT
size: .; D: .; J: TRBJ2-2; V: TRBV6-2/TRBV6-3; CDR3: CASSYSVTGVTANTGELFF; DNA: TGTGCCAGCAGTTACTCCGTCACGGGAGTTACCGCGAACACCGGGGAGCTGTTTTTT
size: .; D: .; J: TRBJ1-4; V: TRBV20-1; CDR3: CSARDFGAQTNEKLFF; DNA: TGCAGTGCTAGAGATTTCGGGGCACAAACTAATGAAAAACTGTTTTTT
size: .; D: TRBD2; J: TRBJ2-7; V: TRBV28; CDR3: CASKLAGATYEQYF; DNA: TGTGCCAGCAAACTAGCGGGCGCCACCTACGAGCAGTACTTC
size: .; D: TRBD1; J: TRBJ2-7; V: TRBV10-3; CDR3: CAIRGQGETGQYF; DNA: TGTGCCATCAGGGGACAGGGGGAAACGGGTCAGTACTTC
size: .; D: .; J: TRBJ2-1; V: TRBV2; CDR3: CASSLLPYNEQFF; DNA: TGTGCCAGCTCTCTCCTTCCCTACAATGAGCAGTTCTTC
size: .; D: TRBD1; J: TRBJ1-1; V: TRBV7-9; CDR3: CASRQGEGTEAFF; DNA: TGTGCCAGCAGACAGGGGGAAGGAACTGAAGCTTTCTTT
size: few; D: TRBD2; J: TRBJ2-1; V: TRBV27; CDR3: CASSFEGLAAYNEQFF; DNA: TGTGCCAGCAGTTTCGAGGGACTAGCGGCCTACAATGAGCAGTTCTTC
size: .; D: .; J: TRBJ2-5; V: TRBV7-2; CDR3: CASSLGGSQETQYF; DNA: TGTGCCAGCAGCTTAGGTGGCAGCCAAGAGACCCAGTACTTC
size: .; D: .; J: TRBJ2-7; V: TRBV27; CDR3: CASSLGDTYEQYF; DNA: TGTGCCAGCAGTTTAGGGGATACCTACGAGCAGTACTTC
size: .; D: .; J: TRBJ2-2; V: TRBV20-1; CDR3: CSANFGGNTGELFF; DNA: TGCAGTGCTAACTTTGGGGGAAACACCGGGGAGCTGTTTTTT
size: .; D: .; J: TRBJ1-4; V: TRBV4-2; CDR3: CASSQVDGANEKLFF; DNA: TGTGCCAGCAGCCAAGTAGACGGGGCTAATGAAAAACTGTTTTTT
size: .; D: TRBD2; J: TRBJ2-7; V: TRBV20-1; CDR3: CSARGLAGGFSYEQYF; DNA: TGCAGTGCTAGAGGACTAGCGGGAGGCTTTTCCTACGAGCAGTACTTC
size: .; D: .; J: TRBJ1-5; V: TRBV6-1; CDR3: CASSAPTLGGQPQHF; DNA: TGTGCCAGCAGTGCGCCGACTCTCGGCGGCCAGCCCCAGCATTTT
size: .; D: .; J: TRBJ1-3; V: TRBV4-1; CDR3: CASRDQGTDGNTIYF; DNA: TGCGCCAGCAGGGATCAGGGGACTGATGGAAACACCATATATTTT
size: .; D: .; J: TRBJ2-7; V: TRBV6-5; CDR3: CASSFVRGSGSSYEQYF; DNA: TGTGCCAGCAGTTTCGTACGTGGTTCGGGGAGCTCCTACGAGCAGTACTTC
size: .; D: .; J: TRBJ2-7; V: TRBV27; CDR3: CASSFYPSLEQYF; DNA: TGTGCCAGCAGTTTCTATCCTAGCCTCGAGCAGTACTTC
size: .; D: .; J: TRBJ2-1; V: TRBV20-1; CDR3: CSARDPLQGTINNEQFF; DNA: TGCAGTGCTAGAGATCCCCTTCAGGGTACAATAAACAATGAGCAGTTCTTC
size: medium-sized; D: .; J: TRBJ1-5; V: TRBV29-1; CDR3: CSVVFGDSNQPQHF; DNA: TGCAGCGTTGTCTTTGGGGATAGCAATCAGCCCCAGCATTTT
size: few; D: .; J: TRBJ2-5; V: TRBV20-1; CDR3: CSRERRETQYF; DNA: TGCAGTAGGGAGAGGAGGGAGACCCAGTACTTC
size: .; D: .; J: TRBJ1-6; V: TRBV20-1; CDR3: CSAPDGGISPLHF; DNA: TGCAGTGCTCCAGACGGAGGGATTTCACCCCTCCACTTT
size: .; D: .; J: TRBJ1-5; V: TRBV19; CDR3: CASSGLAGDQPQHF; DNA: TGTGCCAGTAGCGGTCTCGCAGGGGATCAGCCCCAGCATTTT
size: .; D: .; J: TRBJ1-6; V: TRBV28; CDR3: CASNKVSSYNSPLHF; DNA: TGTGCCAGCAATAAAGTGAGCTCCTATAATTCACCCCTCCACTTT
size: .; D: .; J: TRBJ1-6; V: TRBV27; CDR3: CASSGSRNNSPLHF; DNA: TGTGCCAGCAGCGGGTCTCGCAATAATTCACCCCTCCACTTT
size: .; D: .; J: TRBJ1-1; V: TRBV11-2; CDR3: CASSPQKGTEAFF; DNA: TGTGCCAGCAGCCCCCAGAAGGGCACTGAAGCTTTCTTT
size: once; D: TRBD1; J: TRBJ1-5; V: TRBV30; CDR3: CAWSVDRTRYSNQPQHF; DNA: TGTGCCTGGAGTGTGGACAGGACCCGATATAGCAATCAGCCCCAGCATTTT
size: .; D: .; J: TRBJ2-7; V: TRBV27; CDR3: CASSFSSARDGRKQYF; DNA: TGTGCCAGCAGTTTCTCTTCCGCACGCGATGGAAGGAAGCAGTACTTC
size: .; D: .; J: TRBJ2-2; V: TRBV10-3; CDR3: CAISGGGNTGELFF; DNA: TGTGCCATCAGTGGTGGGGGGAACACCGGGGAGCTGTTTTTT
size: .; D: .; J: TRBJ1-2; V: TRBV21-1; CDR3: CASSVLSGYTF; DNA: TGTGCCAGCTCCGTGTTAAGTGGCTACACCTTC
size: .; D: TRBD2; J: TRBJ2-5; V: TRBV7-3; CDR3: CASSSSALAGGGTQYF; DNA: TGTGCCAGCAGCTCCTCCGCTCTAGCGGGAGGAGGGACCCAGTACTTC
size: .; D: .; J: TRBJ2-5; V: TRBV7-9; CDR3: CASSFQGGETRYF; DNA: TGTGCCAGCAGCTTCCAGGGAGGAGAGACCCGGTACTTC